These 17 T cell receptor beta chains share one sample of origin, sequenced in a study of blood T cell repertoires in COVID-19 (dated by TCRdb to the early 2020s). Library preparation was by the immunoSEQ multiplex PCR assay. As stored in TCRdb, this immuneACCESS dataset retains in-frame rearrangements with V and J assigned. A fraction of the clones does not appear; measured against another copy, unresolved V genes explain less than half of the discrepancy, and the remainder lacks a known reason. In all, the sample holds approximately 450,000 clones, and around 91% of those were seen once. Jointly, the top ten make up 0.95% to 1.2% of the sample. Sequenced input: PBMCs or T cells enriched from blood (not recorded which). These receptor sequences come from a young man who had recovered from COVID-19.

The chain recombines TRBV7-2 with TRBJ2-2; D perhaps matches TRBD2 (5 bases). Trimming shortened V by 2 bases and J by 0 bases, and 10 bases separated the two germline ends. CDR1 and CDR2 from the germline V gene are SGHTA and FQGNSA. CDR3 length equals 16 residues. CDR3 loop: CASSLYVRANTGELFF. The CDR3 nucleotides are TGTGCCAGCAGCTTATATGTGAGGGCGAACACCGGGGAGCTGTTTTTT. The full variable domain, with the rest looked up from reference TRBV7-2 and TRBJ2-2, is GAGVSQSPSNKVTEKGKDVELRCDPISGHTALYWYRQSLGQGLEFLIYFQGNSAPDKSGLPSDRFSAERTGGSVSTLTIQRTQQEDSAVYLCASSLYVRANTGELFFGEGSRLTVL.

The V and J genes are TRBV10-1 and TRBJ2-3; D remains unclear. The length of the CDR3 is 15 residues. Germline V gives CDR1 WNHNN, CDR2 SYGVQD (reference sequence). V dropped 0 bases and J dropped 1 base, with 8 bases sitting between them. The CDR3 DNA is TGCGCCAGCAGTGAGTCTCTGACTGGCACAGATACGCAGTATTTT. Amino acids: CASSESLTGTDTQYF.

V usage is TRBV11-3 and J usage is TRBJ1-2, with D possibly being TRBD1 (6 bases). The CDR3 runs to 16 residues. Looked up from germline, CDR1 is SGHNT and CDR2 is YENEEA. The V and J ends lost 3 bases and 4 bases respectively, with 18 bases between them. CDR3 amino acids: CASSFYSQGWAYGYTF. In DNA, the CDR3 is TGTGCCAGCAGCTTTTATTCACAGGGTTGGGCCTATGGCTACACCTTC.

In DNA, the CDR3 is TGTGCCAGCAGCTTATGGAGCGGGGGAAGGGAGCCCTACGAGCAGTACTTC. Encoded protein: CASSLWSGGREPYEQYF. V and J are TRBV11-2 and TRBJ2-7, with 8 bases that match TRBD2. CDR1 and CDR2 (germline): SGHAT, FQNNGV. This CDR3 comprises 17 residues. The junction had 11 bases not matched to a gene; V was cut back by 2 bases and J by 2 bases.

The chain employs TRBV11-2 and TRBJ2-1; weak D call: TRBD1 (6 bases). V lost 4 bases and J 4 bases, leaving 11 bases between the germline ends. Per the germline V gene, CDR1 is SGHAT and CDR2 is FQNNGV. This CDR3 comprises 14 residues. CDR3 DNA: TGTGCCAGCAGCTCTATCGGGACATACAATGAGCAGTTCTTC. It is translated as CASSSIGTYNEQFF.

The chain is built from TRBV11-2 and TRBJ2-7, with TRBD2 matching 7 bases. The V gene's germline CDR1 is SGHAT and CDR2 FQNNGV. The J segment lost 4 bases and the V segment lost 1 base, leaving 7 bases of the junction unmatched. The CDR3 extends over 15 amino acids. CDR3 in DNA: TGTGCCAGCAGCTTAGCCCGCGGGAGTTGGTACGAGCAGTACTTC. Translating gives CASSLARGSWYEQYF.

The chain combines TRBV28 with TRBJ2-5; perhaps TRBD2 as D (6 bases). CDR1 is MDHEN, CDR2 SYDVKM, per germline. The ends were cut back, 3 bases at V and 4 bases at J, with 9 bases in the middle. The CDR3 contains 13 residues. The CDR3, as DNA: TGTGCCAGCAGTTTTGCGGGGTCAGAGACCCAGTACTTC. Protein: CASSFAGSETQYF.

The chain uses TRBV9 and TRBJ2-7, with TRBD2 matching over 10 bases. Germline values: CDR1 SGDLS, CDR2 YYNGEE. V lost 3 bases and J lost 3; bases outside the gene matches: 6. CDR3 length equals 15 residues. CDR3 loop: CASSEQAGGDYEQYF. The DNA for the CDR3 is TGTGCCAGCAGCGAACAAGCGGGAGGGGACTACGAGCAGTACTTC.

V gene TRBV7-2 combines with J gene TRBJ2-1; D unclear. The V gene's germline CDR1 is SGHTA and CDR2 FQGNSA. This CDR3 comprises 13 residues. V was cut by 5 bases and J by 4 bases, with 9 bases left in between. The CDR3 DNA follows: TGTGCCAGCAGCACGACTCATTACAATGAGCAGTTCTTC. This sequence encodes CASSTTHYNEQFF. Combining the CDR3 with reference TRBV7-2 and TRBJ2-1 gives the whole variable domain GAGVSQSPSNKVTEKGKDVELRCDPISGHTALYWYRQSLGQGLEFLIYFQGNSAPDKSGLPSDRFSAERTGGSVSTLTIQRTQQEDSAVYLCASSTTHYNEQFFGPGTRLTVL.

The chain carries TRBV7-2 and TRBJ2-5; D is perhaps TRBD2 (6 bases). Per the germline V gene, CDR1 is SGHTA and CDR2 is FQGNSA. Trimming stripped 5 bases from V and 0 bases from J, with 10 bases between. The CDR3 extends over 14 amino acids. As DNA, the CDR3 is TGTGCCAGCAGCCTGGGGGGAAACCAAGAGACCCAGTACTTC. Its translation: CASSLGGNQETQYF.

The genes are TRBV5-3 and TRBJ1-5; the D is unclear. TRBV5-3 is an ORF, and what it does is uncertain. This CDR3 contains 14 residues. The ends were cut back, 0 bases at V and 4 bases at J, with 8 bases in the middle. Here the CDR3 DNA reads TGTGCCAGAAGCTTGGCCAGGAATAATCAGCCCCAGCATTTT. As protein: CARSLARNNQPQHF.

The chain couples TRBV28 to TRBJ1-5; D uncertain. The CDR3 extends over 14 amino acids. V was cut by 3 bases and J by 0 bases, with 6 bases left in between. Germline CDR1 is MDHEN and CDR2 is SYDVKM. The CDR3 region is CASSFRLSNQPQHF. The CDR3 bases are TGTGCCAGCAGTTTCAGACTTAGCAATCAGCCCCAGCATTTT.

The J gene is TRBJ1-2, the V gene TRBV6-5; D is ambiguous. Germline assignment: CDR1 MNHEY and CDR2 SVGAGI. The CDR3 is 11 amino acids. The ends were cut back, 10 bases at V and 6 bases at J, with 12 bases in the middle. CDR3 in amino acids: CAISTGDGYTF. In nucleotides, the CDR3 is TGTGCCATCTCGACCGGGGATGGCTACACCTTC.

The chain carries TRBV5-5 and TRBJ1-6; TRBD1 aligns across 11 bases. V lost 4 bases, J lost 8 bases, and 17 bases stayed unmatched. The CDR3 is made up of 19 amino acids. Germline values: CDR1 SGHKS, CDR2 YYEKEE (reference sequence). The CDR3 loop reads CASSAGGTSGQGVYSPLHF. Here the CDR3 DNA reads TGTGCCAGCAGCGCTGGGGGGACATCGGGACAGGGGGTTTATTCACCCCTCCACTTT.

The chain carries TRBV28 and TRBJ1-4, with a weak D call TRBD1 (6 bases). V lost 1 base and J 8 bases, leaving 11 bases between the germline ends. Germline CDR1 MDHEN, CDR2 SYDVKM. There are 14 residues in the CDR3. CDR3 sequence (DNA): TGTGCCAGCAGTTTATTACAGGGCAACGAAAAACTGTTTTTT. As protein: CASSLLQGNEKLFF.

The V call is TRBV15, the J call TRBJ2-2; 8 bases align to TRBD1. Germline CDR1 reads LNHNV; CDR2 reads YYDKDF (reference sequence). The CDR3 contains 16 residues. The ends lost 6 bases at V and 5 bases at J; junction bases unmatched: 11. CDR3 sequence: CATRLIRDRNTGELFF. CDR3 in DNA: TGTGCCACCAGACTAATCCGGGACAGGAATACCGGGGAGCTGTTTTTT.

The rearrangement uses TRBV6-5 and TRBJ1-6; TRBD1 matches at 8 bases. Germline V gives CDR1 MNHEY, CDR2 SVGAGI. The J segment lost 14 bases and the V segment lost 5 bases, leaving 11 bases of the junction unmatched. The CDR3 extends over 14 amino acids. This CDR3 reads CASSPGTGRLALHF. The CDR3 region has the DNA TGTGCCAGCAGTCCCGGGACAGGCCGTTTGGCCCTCCACTTT.